This is a list of T cell receptor beta chains from one sample in a study of T-cell memory formation after mild COVID-19. MiXCR, applied by TCRdb to the 5' RACE reads, yields one record per CDR3 protein. The data hold approximately 450,000 distinct CDR3 sequences, with 18% observed a single time. The sample consisted of PBMCs or a T cell subset sorted from them (not recorded which). These receptors originate from an adult woman who had mild COVID-19 (a few samples of this study predate the infection). Cell type and time point are not known. CDR3s include the opening cysteine and the closing phenylalanine or tryptophan. Each record gives: clone size, D gene, V gene, J gene, CDR3 DNA, CDR3 protein. D genes are given only for firm matches. Clone size appears in some rows only: once, few, many, or a class for an expanded clone.

abundance: few; d_gene: .; v_gene: TRBV2; j_gene: TRBJ2-4; CDR3nt: TGTGCCAGCAGTGTGAATAAAGCCCCCGCGAACATTCAGTACTTC; CDR3aa: CASSVNKAPANIQYF
abundance: few; d_gene: .; v_gene: TRBV6-1; j_gene: TRBJ1-4; CDR3nt: TGTGCCAGCAGTGGTCGTAGTTTTAATGAAAAACTGTTTTTT; CDR3aa: CASSGRSFNEKLFF
abundance: few; d_gene: .; v_gene: TRBV5-1; j_gene: TRBJ2-1; CDR3nt: TGCGCCAGCAGCTTGGACGGCAACTACAATGAGCAGTTCTTC; CDR3aa: CASSLDGNYNEQFF
abundance: .; d_gene: TRBD2; v_gene: TRBV7-2; j_gene: TRBJ2-3; CDR3nt: TGTGCCAGCAGCCCCTCTGGGAGCGGGAGGCGCTTGGATACGCAGTATTTT; CDR3aa: CASSPSGSGRRLDTQYF
abundance: few; d_gene: .; v_gene: TRBV7-9; j_gene: TRBJ2-1; CDR3nt: TGTGCCAGCAGCTTGGGGGAACAGCGACCCAATGAGCAGTTCTTC; CDR3aa: CASSLGEQRPNEQFF
abundance: .; d_gene: .; v_gene: TRBV11-2; j_gene: TRBJ2-5; CDR3nt: TGTGCCAGCAGCTCCTCGGGGCTGGTGCTTAGGTACCAAGAGACCCAGTACTTC; CDR3aa: CASSSSGLVLRYQETQYF
abundance: .; d_gene: .; v_gene: TRBV7-9; j_gene: TRBJ2-2; CDR3nt: TGTGCCAGCAGCCCGCGGGACCCGGGAGCCGGGGAGCTGTTTTTT; CDR3aa: CASSPRDPGAGELFF
abundance: many; d_gene: .; v_gene: TRBV5-8; j_gene: TRBJ2-7; CDR3nt: TGTGCCAGCAGCGTGACCTACGAGCAGTACTTC; CDR3aa: CASSVTYEQYF
abundance: .; d_gene: .; v_gene: TRBV20-1; j_gene: TRBJ2-5; CDR3nt: TGCAGTGCTAGAGATTGGGGGCGAGAGACCCAGTACTTC; CDR3aa: CSARDWGRETQYF
abundance: .; d_gene: TRBD1; v_gene: TRBV24-1; j_gene: TRBJ2-7; CDR3nt: TGTGCCACCAGCTCCGGGACAGGAGGCGAGCAGTACTTC; CDR3aa: CATSSGTGGEQYF
abundance: many; d_gene: .; v_gene: TRBV7-2; j_gene: TRBJ2-3; CDR3nt: TGTGCCAGCAGTGCTTACACAGATACGCAGTATTTT; CDR3aa: CASSAYTDTQYF
abundance: many; d_gene: .; v_gene: TRBV24-1; j_gene: TRBJ2-5; CDR3nt: TGTGCCACCAGTGAACAGGGTCGGAAAGAGACCCAGTACTTC; CDR3aa: CATSEQGRKETQYF
abundance: .; d_gene: .; v_gene: TRBV4-3; j_gene: TRBJ2-4; CDR3nt: TGCGCCAGCAGCCACGGGTCTTTAAGCGGGCGAAACATTCAGTACTTC; CDR3aa: CASSHGSLSGRNIQYF
abundance: few; d_gene: TRBD1; v_gene: TRBV6-5; j_gene: TRBJ2-1; CDR3nt: TGTGCCAGCAGTTACTCCGACAGGGTTACCAATGAGCAGTTCTTC; CDR3aa: CASSYSDRVTNEQFF
abundance: many; d_gene: TRBD2; v_gene: TRBV19; j_gene: TRBJ2-7; CDR3nt: TGTGCCAGTAGTAGCGGACTAGCTGACGAGCAGTACTTC; CDR3aa: CASSSGLADEQYF
abundance: .; d_gene: .; v_gene: TRBV5-4; j_gene: TRBJ1-1; CDR3nt: TGTGCCAGCAGCTTGGATAGGAATAAGGCTTTCTTT; CDR3aa: CASSLDRNKAFF
abundance: few; d_gene: TRBD2; v_gene: TRBV4-3; j_gene: TRBJ2-7; CDR3nt: TGCGCCAGCAGCCAAGTACCCTCGGGGGGTCACGAGCAGTACTTC; CDR3aa: CASSQVPSGGHEQYF
abundance: few; d_gene: TRBD1; v_gene: TRBV29-1; j_gene: TRBJ2-3; CDR3nt: TGCAGCGTTGAAGGTGGGACAGCGAGCACAGATACGCAGTATTTT; CDR3aa: CSVEGGTASTDTQYF
abundance: many; d_gene: .; v_gene: TRBV12-3/TRBV12-4; j_gene: TRBJ2-5; CDR3nt: TGTGCCAGCAGTTTAGTTCGGGAGACCCAGTACTTC; CDR3aa: CASSLVRETQYF
abundance: .; d_gene: TRBD1; v_gene: TRBV19; j_gene: TRBJ1-1; CDR3nt: TGTGCCAGTAAGGACAGGGTCACTGAAGCTTTCTTT; CDR3aa: CASKDRVTEAFF
abundance: few; d_gene: .; v_gene: TRBV27; j_gene: TRBJ1-1; CDR3nt: TGTGCCAGCAATCGGGAGGACGGCACTGAAGCTTTCTTT; CDR3aa: CASNREDGTEAFF
abundance: few; d_gene: .; v_gene: TRBV24-1; j_gene: TRBJ2-1; CDR3nt: TGTGCCACCAGTGATTTCCACCGCCCGGGATTAGCGGCCAAGGGGGGCAATGAGCAGTTCTTC; CDR3aa: CATSDFHRPGLAAKGGNEQFF
abundance: few; d_gene: .; v_gene: TRBV20-1; j_gene: TRBJ1-2; CDR3nt: TGCAGTGCTCCCAGGAGGGGAAACTATGGCTACACCTTC; CDR3aa: CSAPRRGNYGYTF
abundance: .; d_gene: .; v_gene: TRBV6-1; j_gene: TRBJ2-3; CDR3nt: TGTGCCAGCAGTGAAGCCCCTCCCGATACGCAGTATTTT; CDR3aa: CASSEAPPDTQYF
abundance: .; d_gene: .; v_gene: TRBV5-4; j_gene: TRBJ1-6; CDR3nt: TGTGCCAGCAGCTTGGCCGGCAATTCACCCCTCCACTTT; CDR3aa: CASSLAGNSPLHF
abundance: few; d_gene: TRBD2; v_gene: TRBV6-2/TRBV6-3; j_gene: TRBJ2-1; CDR3nt: TGTGCCAGCAGTGGCCCCCCCTTTGCGGGAGTCAGGGAGAATGAGCAGTTCTTC; CDR3aa: CASSGPPFAGVRENEQFF
abundance: .; d_gene: TRBD2; v_gene: TRBV9; j_gene: TRBJ2-5; CDR3nt: TGTGCCAGCAGCGTAACGGGAGGGGGACCACTTAAAGAGACCCAGTACTTC; CDR3aa: CASSVTGGGPLKETQYF
abundance: few; d_gene: .; v_gene: TRBV12-3/TRBV12-4; j_gene: TRBJ2-3; CDR3nt: TGTGCCAGCAGTTTAGGGGCCGGCGGGCACACAGATACGCAGTATTTT; CDR3aa: CASSLGAGGHTDTQYF
abundance: .; d_gene: TRBD2; v_gene: TRBV12-3/TRBV12-4; j_gene: TRBJ2-1; CDR3nt: TGTGCCAGCAGTGGCGGGACTAGCGGGGGGGCCTGGAGCAATGAGCAGTTCTTC; CDR3aa: CASSGGTSGGAWSNEQFF
abundance: few; d_gene: TRBD1; v_gene: TRBV9; j_gene: TRBJ2-7; CDR3nt: TGTGCCAGCAGCGTAGGAGGACAGGGCAGTCACGAGCAGTACTTC; CDR3aa: CASSVGGQGSHEQYF
abundance: .; d_gene: TRBD2; v_gene: TRBV9; j_gene: TRBJ2-7; CDR3nt: TGTGCCAGCAGCGCCGGGGGGAGTACCTACGAGCAGTACTTC; CDR3aa: CASSAGGSTYEQYF
abundance: .; d_gene: TRBD2; v_gene: TRBV3-1; j_gene: TRBJ2-6; CDR3nt: TGTGCCAGCAGCGAAAGCGGGATGATCTCTGGGGCCAACGTCCTGACTTTC; CDR3aa: CASSESGMISGANVLTF
abundance: few; d_gene: TRBD2; v_gene: TRBV7-6; j_gene: TRBJ2-1; CDR3nt: TGTGCCAGCAGCTTCCTAGCGGGAGGGCCGTTTGATGAGCAGTTCTTC; CDR3aa: CASSFLAGGPFDEQFF
abundance: few; d_gene: TRBD2; v_gene: TRBV5-4; j_gene: TRBJ2-5; CDR3nt: TGTGCCAGCAGCGCTTCACTAGCGGGAATAGAGACCCAGTACTTC; CDR3aa: CASSASLAGIETQYF
abundance: .; d_gene: .; v_gene: TRBV4-1; j_gene: TRBJ1-1; CDR3nt: TGCGCCAGCAGCCAAGGCCCTGGGGGGGGCCACACTGAAGCTTTCTTT; CDR3aa: CASSQGPGGGHTEAFF
abundance: few; d_gene: .; v_gene: TRBV5-1; j_gene: TRBJ2-2; CDR3nt: TGCGCCAGCAGCTTCGGGGAGACCCGCGCGAACACCGGGGAGCTGTTTTTT; CDR3aa: CASSFGETRANTGELFF
abundance: many; d_gene: .; v_gene: TRBV4-3; j_gene: TRBJ2-5; CDR3nt: TGCGCCAGCAGCCAAGATCGCAGGGGCTCAGAGACCCAGTACTTC; CDR3aa: CASSQDRRGSETQYF
abundance: .; d_gene: .; v_gene: TRBV3-1; j_gene: TRBJ1-2; CDR3nt: TGTGCCAGCAGCCAAGGGGGCCGCTATGGCTACACCTTC; CDR3aa: CASSQGGRYGYTF
abundance: few; d_gene: TRBD2; v_gene: TRBV9; j_gene: TRBJ2-3; CDR3nt: TGTGCCAGCAGCCAACTAGCGGGCAGGGGCACAGATACGCAGTATTTT; CDR3aa: CASSQLAGRGTDTQYF
abundance: few; d_gene: .; v_gene: TRBV6-1; j_gene: TRBJ2-2; CDR3nt: TGTGCCAGCGAAGGGTTACTAAACACCGGGGAGCTGTTTTTT; CDR3aa: CASEGLLNTGELFF
abundance: few; d_gene: TRBD1; v_gene: TRBV7-8; j_gene: TRBJ1-5; CDR3nt: TGTGCCAGCAGCCGCGACAGGGGTAGCAATCAGCCCCAGCATTTT; CDR3aa: CASSRDRGSNQPQHF
abundance: .; d_gene: TRBD2; v_gene: TRBV4-2; j_gene: TRBJ2-3; CDR3nt: TGTGCCAGCAGCCAAGATATCCTAGCGGGGGGCCCAGATACGCAGTATTTT; CDR3aa: CASSQDILAGGPDTQYF
abundance: .; d_gene: .; v_gene: TRBV9; j_gene: TRBJ2-5; CDR3nt: TGTGCCAGCAGCCCAAGGGATAGCCTCGGGGAGACCCAGTACTTC; CDR3aa: CASSPRDSLGETQYF
abundance: .; d_gene: .; v_gene: TRBV5-6; j_gene: TRBJ2-3; CDR3nt: TGTGCCAGCAGCTTTAGGGGACTTTACACAGATACGCAGTATTTT; CDR3aa: CASSFRGLYTDTQYF
abundance: .; d_gene: TRBD1; v_gene: TRBV20-1; j_gene: TRBJ2-7; CDR3nt: TGCAGTGCTCCGGGACAGGTCTTCTCCGAGCAGTACTTC; CDR3aa: CSAPGQVFSEQYF
abundance: once; d_gene: TRBD2; v_gene: TRBV6-2/TRBV6-3; j_gene: TRBJ2-2; CDR3nt: TGTGCCAGCAGAGGGACTAGCGGGAGGAAAACCGGGGAGCTGTTTTTT; CDR3aa: CASRGTSGRKTGELFF
abundance: .; d_gene: .; v_gene: TRBV6-6; j_gene: TRBJ1-5; CDR3nt: TGTGCCAGCAGGAGACAGTACAATCAGCCCCAGCATTTT; CDR3aa: CASRRQYNQPQHF
abundance: few; d_gene: TRBD1; v_gene: TRBV5-4; j_gene: TRBJ1-6; CDR3nt: TGTGCCAGCAGCATACAGGGGCGAATGAATTCACCCCTCCACTTT; CDR3aa: CASSIQGRMNSPLHF
abundance: many; d_gene: TRBD2; v_gene: TRBV5-1; j_gene: TRBJ2-1; CDR3nt: TGCGCCAGCAGCTTGGGACCGGGGGGGCCGACTGAGCAGTTCTTC; CDR3aa: CASSLGPGGPTEQFF
abundance: .; d_gene: TRBD2; v_gene: TRBV25-1; j_gene: TRBJ2-4; CDR3nt: TGTGCCAGCAGCGCTCCGGGAGGCGAAAACATTCAGTACTTC; CDR3aa: CASSAPGGENIQYF
abundance: .; d_gene: .; v_gene: TRBV18; j_gene: TRBJ2-3; CDR3nt: TGTGCCAGCTCACCTCCCGGGACTACAGATACGCAGTATTTT; CDR3aa: CASSPPGTTDTQYF